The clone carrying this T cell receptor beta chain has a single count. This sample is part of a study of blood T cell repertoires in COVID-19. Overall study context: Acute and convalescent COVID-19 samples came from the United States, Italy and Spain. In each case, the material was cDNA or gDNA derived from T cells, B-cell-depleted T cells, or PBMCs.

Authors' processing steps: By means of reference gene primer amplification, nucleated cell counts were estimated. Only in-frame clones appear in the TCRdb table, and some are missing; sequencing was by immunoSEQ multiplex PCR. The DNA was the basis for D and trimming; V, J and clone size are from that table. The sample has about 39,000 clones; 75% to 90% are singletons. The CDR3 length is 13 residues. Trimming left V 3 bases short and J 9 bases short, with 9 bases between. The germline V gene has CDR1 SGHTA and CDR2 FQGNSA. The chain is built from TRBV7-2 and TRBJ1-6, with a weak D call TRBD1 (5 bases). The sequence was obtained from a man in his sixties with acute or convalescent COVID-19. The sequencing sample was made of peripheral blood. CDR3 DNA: TGTGCCAGCAGCTTTGGGGGGGGTTCACCCCTCCACTTT. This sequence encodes CASSFGGGSPLHF.